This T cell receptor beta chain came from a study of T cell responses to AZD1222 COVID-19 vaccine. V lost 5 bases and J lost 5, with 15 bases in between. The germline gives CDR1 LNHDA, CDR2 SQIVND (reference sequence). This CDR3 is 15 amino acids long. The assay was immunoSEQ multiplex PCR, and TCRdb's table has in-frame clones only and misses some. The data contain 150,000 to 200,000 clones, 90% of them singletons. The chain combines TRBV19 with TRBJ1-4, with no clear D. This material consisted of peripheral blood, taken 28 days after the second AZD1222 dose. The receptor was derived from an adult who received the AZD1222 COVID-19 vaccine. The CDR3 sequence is CASSPTTVGNEKLFF. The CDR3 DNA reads TGTGCCAGTAGTCCAACGACGGTAGGGAATGAAAAACTGTTTTTT.